What follows are 6 T cell receptor beta chains derived from one specimen sequenced in a study of neurological immune-mediated disorders. TCRdb reprocessed the 5' RACE reads with MiXCR, giving one entry per CDR3 protein. Among roughly 56,000 distinct CDR3 sequences listed, more than 3% were seen once. The sample was PBMCs. Receptor source: a woman aged 60-75 years with multiple sclerosis.

This clonotype was picked up many times. The genes are TRBV12-3 or TRBV12-4 and TRBJ2-7, with 8 bases aligning to TRBD2. CDR3 length: 17 amino acids. V gave up 3 bases and J gave up 3 bases; unmatched junction bases: 13. The CDR3 region is CASSLRVAGREIYEQYF. The CDR3 DNA sequence: TGTGCCAGCAGTTTGAGGGTAGCGGGACGCGAAATCTACGAGCAGTACTTC.

Many counts were recorded for this clonotype. The rearrangement links TRBV6-5 to TRBJ2-1, with D maybe TRBD2 (5 bases). Looked up from germline, CDR1 is MNHEY and CDR2 is SVGAGI. There are 15 residues in the CDR3. Deletions cut 0 bases from V and 7 bases from J, with 13 bases between. The chain's CDR3 is CASSYSGSPTNEQFF. In DNA, the CDR3 is TGTGCCAGCAGTTACTCAGGGAGCCCTACTAATGAGCAGTTCTTC.

This clonotype was counted at least ten times. The chain couples TRBV4-3 to TRBJ2-1, with a tentative D call TRBD2 (7 bases). The CDR3 totals 16 residues. Germline-derived CDR1 and CDR2 are LGHNA and YSLEER. V lost 0 bases to trimming and J lost 7 bases, with 16 bases between them. This chain's CDR3 is CASSQEWGGGLNEQFF. The CDR3 DNA sequence: TGCGCCAGCAGCCAAGAATGGGGGGGCGGGCTAAATGAGCAGTTCTTC.

This clonotype was seen repeatedly, ten times or more. J is TRBJ1-4 and V is TRBV7-8; 8 bases map to TRBD1. Germline lookup yields CDR1 SGHVS and CDR2 FQNEAQ. With V trimmed by 5 bases and J by 7 bases, 6 bases remained unmatched. This CDR3 has 14 residues. The CDR3 nucleotides are TGTGCCAGCAGCCCGGGACAGGATCGTGAAAAACTGTTTTTT. Amino acids: CASSPGQDREKLFF.

This clonotype was observed at least ten times. The genes are TRBV20-1 and TRBJ2-1; 8 nucleotides line up with TRBD1. The CDR3 length is 15 residues. V was clipped by 2 bases and J by 2 bases; unmatched bases: 5. CDR1 and CDR2 (germline): DFQATT, SNEGSKA (reference sequence). The chain's CDR3 is CSARRAGGAYNEQFF. CDR3 sequence (DNA): TGCAGTGCTAGAAGGGCAGGGGGCGCCTACAATGAGCAGTTCTTC.

V gene TRBV10-2 combines with J gene TRBJ1-4; D gene unclear. There are 20 residues in the CDR3. CDR1 and CDR2 from the germline V gene are WSHSY and SAAADI. V gave up 3 bases and J gave up 4 bases, with 27 bases separating them. The CDR3 here is CASSDVGGRVGPGFNEKLFF. The DNA for the CDR3 is TGCGCCAGCAGTGATGTGGGAGGTCGGGTAGGCCCGGGATTTAATGAAAAACTGTTTTTT.